Each of the 21 T cell receptor beta chains below was sequenced from the same sample in a study of T cells in women clearing cervical HPV infection. Here immunoSEQ multiplex PCR was the method, and the copy in TCRdb shows in-frame clones only, minus some. The sample holds about 19,000 clones. The sequencing sample was made of blood buffy coat. The receptor set was obtained from a woman between 18 and 70 years old with a cervical HPV16 infection that either progressed to CIN3+ or cleared (not recorded which).

A word on this clone: The read falls 3 residues short of the CDR3 end, and the missing part is taken from the germline J gene. This chain uses TRBV19 with TRBJ1-1; TRBD1 aligns across 8 bases. Germline assignment: CDR1 LNHDA and CDR2 SQIVND (reference sequence). This CDR3 contains 15 residues. The CDR3 DNA, read in part, is TGTGCCAGTAGTTTTATGGACAGGGAAAGAGGGGCA. It is translated as CASSFMDRERGA. The full-length CDR3 reads as CASSFMDRERGAAFF.

To note about this clone: Read sequence stops 3 residues before the CDR3 end, and the germline J gene provides the missing end. The J gene is TRBJ1-1, the V gene TRBV5-1; possible D gene TRBD1, 5 bases. Trimming left V 4 bases short and J 2 bases short, with 15 bases between. The germline V gene has CDR1 SGHRS and CDR2 YFSETQ. The CDR3 totals 15 residues. The part of the CDR3 DNA that was read is TGCGCCAGCAGCCCCCCAGGGTTAATAAACACTGAA. As protein: CASSPPGLINTE. The entire CDR3 is CASSPPGLINTEAFF.

This clone registers medium-sized by frequency. Read data end 3 residues before the CDR3 end; the end is taken from the germline J gene. The chain has TRBV14 and TRBJ2-5; TRBD2 aligns across 13 bases. Unmatched junction bases numbered 6, after V lost 0 bases and J lost 5 bases. Germline-derived CDR1 and CDR2 are SGHDN and FVKESK. The CDR3 spans 17 residues. The CDR3 DNA, read in part, is TGTGCCAGCAGCCAAGATAAGGGACTAGCGGGATTGGAGACC. Translating gives CASSQDKGLAGLET. The entire CDR3 protein is CASSQDKGLAGLETQYF.

With regard to this clone: The read ends 3 residues shy of where the CDR3 ends; the end is completed using the germline J gene. The chain is built from TRBV7-8 and TRBJ1-2, with a possible D match to TRBD1 (5 bases). Trimming stripped 4 bases from V and 2 bases from J, with 11 bases between. Per germline, CDR1 SGHVS and CDR2 FQNEAQ. CDR3 size: 14 residues. CDR3 DNA, as far as it was read: TGTGCCAGCAGCTCTTATGGGGGGAACTATGGC. This sequence encodes CASSSYGGNYG. The CDR3, in full, reads CASSSYGGNYGYTF.

A word on this clone: The sequence runs out 3 residues before the end of the CDR3; the remainder is reconstructed from the germline J gene. The rearrangement joins TRBV18 to TRBJ1-1, with D possibly TRBD1 on 6 matching bases. The CDR3 is made up of 12 amino acids. The germline V gene has CDR1 KGHSH and CDR2 LQKENI. The CDR3 reads CASSPYDREAFF. The CDR3 bases that were read are TGTGCCAGCTCACCCTATGACAGGGAA.

A word on this clone: The CDR3 goes on 3 residues after the read ends, and that part is filled in from the germline J gene. This chain connects TRBV29-1 to TRBJ1-6, with 7 bases that match TRBD1. The CDR3 totals 12 residues. Germline-derived CDR1 and CDR2 are SQVTM and ANQGSEA. The V and J ends lost 4 bases and 8 bases, in that order; junction bases with no gene match: 2. The CDR3 protein is CSVGQGDSPLHF. The sequenced part of the CDR3 DNA is TGCAGCGTTGGACAGGGAGATTCACCC. The complete variable domain, with remaining parts taken from reference TRBV29-1 and TRBJ1-6, reads SAVISQKPSRDICQRGTSLTIQCQVDSQVTMMFWYRQQPGQSLTLIATANQGSEATYESGFVIDKFPISRPNLTFSTLTVSNMSPEDSSIYLCSVGQGDSPLHFGNGTRLTVT.

A note on this clone: Coverage ceases 3 residues before the CDR3 finishes, and the germline J gene fills in the end. The rearrangement joins TRBV7-9 to TRBJ2-2; D perhaps matches TRBD1 (6 bases). The CDR3 consists of 14 residues. V was trimmed by 4 bases and J by 1 base, leaving 7 bases between them. Germline V gene data show CDR1 as SEHNR and CDR2 as FQNEAQ (reference sequence). The CDR3 reads CASSSGQNTGELFF. CDR3 DNA, as far as it was read: TGTGCCAGCAGCTCGGGACAGAACACCGGGGAG. Full variable domain (remainder filled in from reference TRBV7-9 and TRBJ2-2): DTGVSQNPRHKITKRGQNVTFRCDPISEHNRLYWYRQTLGQGPEFLTYFQNEAQLEKSRLLSDRFSAERPKGSFSTLEIQRTEQGDSAMYLCASSSGQNTGELFFGEGSRLTVL.

A note on this clone: The DNA ends 3 residues before the CDR3 does, and the rest of the CDR3 is filled in from the germline J gene. The genes are TRBV2 and TRBJ1-2, with 7 bases lining up with TRBD1. The germline CDR1 and CDR2 sequences are SNHLY and FYNNEI. The CDR3 length is 12 residues. The part of the CDR3 DNA that was read is TGTGCCAGGCAGGGGAACAGGGGCGGC. Translation gives CARQGNRGG. The whole CDR3 sequence reads CARQGNRGGYTF.

Details on this clone: The read ends 3 residues early relative to the CDR3; the germline J gene fills the gap. The rearrangement joins TRBV11-2 to TRBJ1-1, with a weak D call TRBD1 (5 bases). Between the trimmed V and J ends, which lost 8 bases and 7 bases, there was a span of 17 bases. This CDR3 contains 13 residues. Germline assignment: CDR1 SGHAT and CDR2 FQNNGV. This chain's CDR3 is CASGLERGGEAFF. The covered CDR3 bases are TGTGCCAGCGGCCTAGAGCGGGGCGGTGAA.

Regarding this clone: The CDR3 extends 3 residues past the end of the read, so its final part is completed from the germline J gene. The V gene is TRBV19, the J gene TRBJ2-1; a weak D match, TRBD1 (6 bases). This CDR3 has 16 amino acids. In germline, CDR1 is LNHDA, CDR2 SQIVND (reference sequence). Trimming cost V 5 bases and J 5 bases, with 19 bases left between them. CDR3 DNA (partial): TGTGCCAGTAGTGCCCCTGCAGGGGTGGCTAACAATGAG. Translated, it gives CASSAPAGVANNE. The full CDR3 protein reads CASSAPAGVANNEQFF.

For this clone: The read ends 3 residues early relative to the CDR3; the germline J gene fills the gap. V and J are TRBV20-1 and TRBJ1-5; D ambiguous. Between the trimmed V and J ends, which lost 6 bases and 7 bases, there was a span of 16 bases. The CDR3 contains 13 residues. CDR1 is DFQATT and CDR2 is SNEGSKA in the germline V gene (reference sequence). The CDR3 loop reads CSASADNRQPQHF. The part of the CDR3 DNA that was read is TGCAGTGCCAGCGCGGATAACCGGCAGCCC.

Partial CDR3 DNA: TGTGCCAGCAGTTTCGACAGGTACACTGAA. Encoded protein: CASSFDRYTE. The whole CDR3 protein is CASSFDRYTEAFF. The chain employs TRBV12-3 or TRBV12-4 and TRBJ1-1, with a tentative D call TRBD1 (6 bases). The read halts 3 residues ahead of the CDR3 end, with the missing end drawn from the germline J gene. The CDR3 length is 13 residues. Deletions cut 3 bases from V and 3 bases from J, with 8 bases between.

As to this clone: Sequencing ends 3 residues short of the CDR3 end; the germline J gene provides the rest. This sequence joins TRBV20-1 and TRBJ1-6; 7 positions match TRBD1. The CDR3 contains 13 residues. The germline V gene has CDR1 DFQATT and CDR2 SNEGSKA (reference sequence). Trimming took 5 bases from V and 9 from J; bases not matched to a gene: 7. The CDR3 bases that were read are TGCAGTGCTTCGACAGGGCCAACTTCACCC. It yields the protein CSASTGPTSP. The CDR3 as a whole reads CSASTGPTSPLHF.

As concerns this clone: The read terminates 3 residues before the CDR3 end, so the remaining end is supplied by the germline J gene. V gene TRBV7-8 combines with J gene TRBJ1-5; D gene unclear. The V and J ends lost 3 bases and 0 bases respectively, with 12 bases between them. The CDR3 sequence is 16 residues long. The V gene's germline CDR1 is SGHVS and CDR2 FQNEAQ. The CDR3 protein is CASSFGNSFSNQPQHF. The sequenced part of the CDR3 DNA is TGTGCCAGCAGCTTTGGTAATAGTTTTAGCAATCAGCCC.

A word on this clone: The missing CDR3 end, 3 residues past where the read stops, is filled in from the germline J gene. The chain combines TRBV6-1 with TRBJ2-1; 9 bases are shared with TRBD1. CDR3 length: 15 residues. With 3 bases clipped from V and 8 bases from J, the junction kept 8 bases outside the gene matches. CDR1 and CDR2 (germline): MNHNS, SASEGT. The sequenced part of the CDR3 DNA is TGTGCCAGCAGTGATACAGGGGGCATAAGCGATGAG. This codes for CASSDTGGISDE. The CDR3 in its entirety is CASSDTGGISDEQFF.

On this clone: Read sequence stops 3 residues before the CDR3 end, and the germline J gene provides the missing end. This rearrangement joins TRBV30 to TRBJ1-3; 11 bases agree with TRBD1. Germline CDR1 GTSNPN, CDR2 SVGIG (reference sequence). Trimming at V came to 5 bases and at J to 0 bases, leaving 3 bases not matched to a gene. This CDR3 spans 15 amino acids. CDR3 DNA, as far as it was read: TGTGCCTGGGGGGGGACAGGGGGCTCTGGAAACACC. Translated, it gives CAWGGTGGSGNT. The CDR3 reads in full as CAWGGTGGSGNTIYF.

Concerning this clone itself: The read gets to within 3 residues of the CDR3 end, and the germline J gene fills in the rest. The chain couples TRBV5-8 to TRBJ2-4; D is unresolved. Trimming took 1 base from V and 0 from J, leaving 5 bases between them. The CDR3 is 14 amino acids. Germline V gene sequence: CDR1 SGHTS, CDR2 YDEGEE. Incomplete CDR3 DNA: TGTGCCAGCAGCTTGTCTTTAGCCAAAAACATT. As protein: CASSLSLAKNI. The whole CDR3 region reads CASSLSLAKNIQYF. Full variable domain (remainder filled in from reference TRBV5-8 and TRBJ2-4): EAGVTQSPTHLIKTRGQQATLRCSPISGHTSVYWYQQALGLGLQFLLWYDEGEERNRGNFPPRFSGRQFPNYSSELNVNALELEDSALYLCASSLSLAKNIQYFGAGTRLSVL.

A remark on this clone: The sequence runs out 3 residues before the end of the CDR3; the remainder is reconstructed from the germline J gene. V usage is TRBV13 and J usage is TRBJ2-3; no definite D call. Trimming pared 3 bases from V and 1 base from J, leaving 5 bases between. The CDR3 runs to 13 residues. The germline CDR1 and CDR2 sequences are PRHDT and FYEKMQ (reference sequence). The part of the CDR3 DNA that was read is TGTGCCAGCAGCTTCCTCGGCACAGATACG. Translating it yields CASSFLGTDT. The whole CDR3 is CASSFLGTDTQYF.

Regarding this clone: The CDR3 end falls 3 residues outside the read, so it is completed with the germline J gene. The V and J genes are TRBV30 and TRBJ1-1; 8 bases line up with TRBD1. CDR3 length: 13 residues. Germline CDR1 and CDR2: GTSNPN and SVGIG (reference sequence). CDR3 protein: CAWDRGSQETAFF. Partial CDR3 DNA: TGTGCCTGGGACAGGGGATCCCAAGAGACC.

Turning to this clone: The CDR3 goes on 3 residues after the read ends, and that part is filled in from the germline J gene. This chain uses TRBV27 with TRBJ1-4, with 8 bases aligning to TRBD1. With V trimmed by 3 bases and J by 8 bases, 11 bases remained unmatched. The germline V gene has CDR1 MNHEY and CDR2 SMNVEV (reference sequence). This CDR3 region has 16 residues. CDR3: CASSLAGGEYSEKLFF. Incomplete CDR3 DNA: TGTGCCAGCAGTTTGGCAGGGGGCGAGTATAGCGAAAAA.

Note on this clone: The CDR3 end is not reached by the read, which stops 3 residues before it; the germline J gene fills it in. V usage is TRBV5-1 and J usage is TRBJ2-5; D gene uncertain. Trimming took 0 bases from V and 5 from J, leaving 5 bases between them. The CDR3 totals 12 residues. The V gene's germline CDR1 is SGHRS and CDR2 YFSETQ. CDR3 protein: CASSLDRETQYF. The CDR3 DNA, read in part, is TGCGCCAGCAGCTTGGACCGGGAGACC.